One sample yielded the 8 T cell receptor beta chains listed below, sequenced in a study of cytomegalovirus exposure and HLA in healthy donors (dated by TCRdb to the late 2010s). Library preparation used the immunoSEQ multiplex PCR assay. For the multiplex PCR, a mixture combining 60 forward primers for TCR Vbeta segments and 13 reverse primers for TCR Jbeta segments was used. TCRdb stores this immuneACCESS table with in-frame sequences only. Part of the clones is absent; in the studies checked, under half of the shortfall reflects unresolved V genes, and no reason is known for the rest. For this sample there are about 160,000 clones; roughly 80% appear just once. 7.5% to 9% of the sample is in the top ten clones. Sequences were obtained from PBMCs. All receptors come from a male donor in good health and CMV-seropositive.

J is TRBJ1-2 and V is TRBV14, with D perhaps TRBD1 (5 bases). V was trimmed by 3 bases and J by 3 bases, leaving 11 bases between them. Germline CDR1 and CDR2: SGHDN and FVKESK. The CDR3 spans 14 residues. The CDR3: CASSQSWGDYGYTF. In nucleotides, the CDR3 is TGTGCCAGCAGCCAGAGCTGGGGGGACTATGGCTACACCTTC. Variable domain in full (rest from reference TRBV14 and TRBJ1-2): EAGVTQFPSHSVIEKGQTVTLRCDPISGHDNLYWYRRVMGKEIKFLLHFVKESKQDESGMPNNRFLAERTGGTYSTLKVQPAELEDSGVYFCASSQSWGDYGYTFGSGTRLTVV.

The chain joins TRBV2 to TRBJ1-1; D is ambiguous. Germline V lookup: CDR1 SNHLY, CDR2 FYNNEI. Between the trimmed V and J ends, which lost 1 base and 8 bases, there was a span of 5 bases. The CDR3 consists of 11 residues. CDR3 loop: CASSEVREAFF. The CDR3 bases are TGTGCCAGCAGTGAAGTGAGGGAAGCTTTCTTT.

The gene calls are TRBV9 and TRBJ1-6; a possible D gene is TRBD1 (5 bases). V was trimmed by 3 bases and J by 8 bases, leaving 15 bases between them. CDR3 length: 15 residues. CDR1 and CDR2 from the germline V gene are SGDLS and YYNGEE. For the CDR3, the DNA is TGTGCCAGCAGCGGCGGACATTCCCGGGATTCACCCCTCCACTTT. This encodes CASSGGHSRDSPLHF.

This clone has a single count. The rearrangement joins TRBV6-5 to TRBJ2-7, with unresolved D. Trimming cost V 2 bases and J 2 bases, with 13 bases left between them. Per germline, CDR1 MNHEY and CDR2 SVGAGI. The CDR3 is 15 amino acids. Written as DNA, the CDR3 is TGTGCCAGCAGTTACAACCGACTCCCCCCCTACGAGCAGTACTTC. It translates to CASSYNRLPPYEQYF.

CDR3 in DNA: TGCGCCAGTATGTTGACAGGGGCGAACACTGAAGCTTTCTTT. Translated: CASMLTGANTEAFF. J is TRBJ1-1 and V is TRBV5-1; TRBD1 agrees at 8 bases. Losses at the gene ends were 8 bases for V and 1 base for J; bases not matched to a gene: 7. Germline V gene sequence: CDR1 SGHRS, CDR2 YFSETQ. This CDR3 region has 14 residues.

This clone has just one count. The rearrangement links TRBV2 to TRBJ2-5; a possible D gene is TRBD2 (6 bases). CDR3 length: 14 amino acids. V lost 6 bases and J lost 4, with 15 bases in between. Germline CDR1 is SNHLY and CDR2 is FYNNEI. Here the CDR3 reads CASSLRGLRETQYF. The CDR3 DNA follows: TGTGCCAGCAGCCTGCGGGGTTTGCGAGAGACCCAGTACTTC.

J is TRBJ1-1 and V is TRBV25-1, with no clear D. The CDR3 runs 13 residues. The germline V gene encodes CDR1 MGHDK and CDR2 SYGVNS. Trimming removed 4 bases from V and 4 bases from J, with 10 bases in between. The CDR3, as DNA: TGTGCCAGCAGTGGGTACCGGGTCACTGAAGCTTTCTTT. Its protein is CASSGYRVTEAFF. The full variable domain, with the rest looked up from reference TRBV25-1 and TRBJ1-1, is EADIYQTPRYLVIGTGKKITLECSQTMGHDKMYWYQQDPGMELHLIHYSYGVNSTEKGDLSSESTVSRIRTEHFPLTLESARPSHTSQYLCASSGYRVTEAFFGQGTRLTVV.

This chain connects TRBV27 to TRBJ1-6, with no clear D. Germline CDR1 reads MNHEY; CDR2 reads SMNVEV (reference sequence). V lost 2 bases, J lost 7 bases, and 9 bases lay in between. This CDR3 is built from 14 residues. The CDR3 DNA sequence: TGTGCCAGCAGTTTAGGAGGCACGAATTCACCCCTCCACTTT. As protein: CASSLGGTNSPLHF.